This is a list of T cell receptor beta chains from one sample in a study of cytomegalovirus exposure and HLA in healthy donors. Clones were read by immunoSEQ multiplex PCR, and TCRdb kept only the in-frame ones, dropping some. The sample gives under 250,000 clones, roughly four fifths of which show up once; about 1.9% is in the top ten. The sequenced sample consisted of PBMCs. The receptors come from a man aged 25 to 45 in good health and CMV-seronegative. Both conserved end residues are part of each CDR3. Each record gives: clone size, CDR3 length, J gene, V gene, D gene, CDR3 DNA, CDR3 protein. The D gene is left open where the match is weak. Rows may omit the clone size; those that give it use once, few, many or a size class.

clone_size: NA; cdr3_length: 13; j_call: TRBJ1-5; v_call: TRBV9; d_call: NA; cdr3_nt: TGTGCCAGCAGCGTAAGCCCCGAACAGCCCCAGCATTTT; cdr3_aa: CASSVSPEQPQHF
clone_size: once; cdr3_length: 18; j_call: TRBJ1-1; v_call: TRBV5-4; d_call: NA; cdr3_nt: TGTGCCAGCAGCTTCACGGGCCTTGGGGGGTACGCGAACACTGAAGCTTTCTTT; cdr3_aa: CASSFTGLGGYANTEAFF
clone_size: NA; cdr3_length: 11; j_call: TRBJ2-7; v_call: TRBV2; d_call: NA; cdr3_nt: TGTGCCAGCAGGCTGACATACGAGCAGTACTTC; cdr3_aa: CASRLTYEQYF
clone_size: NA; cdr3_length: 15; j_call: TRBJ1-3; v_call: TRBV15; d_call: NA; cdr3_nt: TGTGCCACCAGCCTGGACCAGGGTTCTGGAAACACCATATATTTT; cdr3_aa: CATSLDQGSGNTIYF
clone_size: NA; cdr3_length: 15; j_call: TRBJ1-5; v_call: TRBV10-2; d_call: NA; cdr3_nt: TGCGCCAGCAGAGACGGACAAAGGGCGTTTCAGCCCCAGCATTTT; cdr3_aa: CASRDGQRAFQPQHF
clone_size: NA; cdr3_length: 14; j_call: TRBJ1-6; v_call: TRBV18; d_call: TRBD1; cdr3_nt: TGTGCCAGCTCACTCGACAGGGGTGAGACACCCCTCCACTTT; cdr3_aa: CASSLDRGETPLHF
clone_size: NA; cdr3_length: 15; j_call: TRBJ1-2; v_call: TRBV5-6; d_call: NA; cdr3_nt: TGTGCCAGCAGCTTGGTTGGTAGGGGTAACTATGGCTACACCTTC; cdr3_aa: CASSLVGRGNYGYTF
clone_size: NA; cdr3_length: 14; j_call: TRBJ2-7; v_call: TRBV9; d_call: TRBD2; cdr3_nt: TGTGCCAGCAGCGTAGAGGGGACTAGCTCCGAGCAGTACTTC; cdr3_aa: CASSVEGTSSEQYF
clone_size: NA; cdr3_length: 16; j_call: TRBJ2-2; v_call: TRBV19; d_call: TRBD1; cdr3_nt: TGTGCCAGTAGTATTTTCCGGACAGGGAGTCCCGGGGAGCTGTTTTTT; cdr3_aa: CASSIFRTGSPGELFF
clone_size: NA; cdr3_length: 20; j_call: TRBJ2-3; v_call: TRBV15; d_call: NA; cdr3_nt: TGTGCCACCAGCAGACCCCGCCCGCGGATAGGGCAGGGCGGCACAGATACGCAGTATTTT; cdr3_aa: CATSRPRPRIGQGGTDTQYF
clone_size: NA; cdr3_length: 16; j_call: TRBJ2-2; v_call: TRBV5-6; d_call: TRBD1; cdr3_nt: TGTGCCAGCAGCTTGCGTTTGGGACAGGGTTCGGGGGAGCTGTTTTTT; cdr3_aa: CASSLRLGQGSGELFF
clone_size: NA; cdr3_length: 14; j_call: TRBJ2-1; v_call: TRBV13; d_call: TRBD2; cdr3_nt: TGTGCCAGCAGCTTACGGGAGGGCCTGAATGAGCAGTTCTTC; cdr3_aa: CASSLREGLNEQFF
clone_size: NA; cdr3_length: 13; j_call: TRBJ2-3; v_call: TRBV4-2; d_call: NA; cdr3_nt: TGTGCCAGCAGCCAAGGGGCAGACCATACGCAGTATTTT; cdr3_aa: CASSQGADHTQYF
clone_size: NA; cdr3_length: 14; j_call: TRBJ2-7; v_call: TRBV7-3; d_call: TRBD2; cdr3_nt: TGTGCCAGCAGCTTAAGCGGGAGCTCCTACGAGCAGTACTTC; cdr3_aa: CASSLSGSSYEQYF
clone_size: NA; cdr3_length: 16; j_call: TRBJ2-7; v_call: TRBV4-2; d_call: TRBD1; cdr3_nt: TGTGCCAGCAGCCAAGAGGTGGAGACAGGGACCTACGAGCAGTACTTC; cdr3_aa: CASSQEVETGTYEQYF
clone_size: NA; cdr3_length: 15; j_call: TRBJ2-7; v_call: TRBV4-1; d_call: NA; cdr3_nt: TGCGCCAGCAGTCTCTCGCCGGGACAAACCTACGAGCAGTACTTC; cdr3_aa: CASSLSPGQTYEQYF
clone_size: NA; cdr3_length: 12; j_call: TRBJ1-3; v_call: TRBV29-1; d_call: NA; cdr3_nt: TGCAGCGTTGAATTGGCAGGAAACACCATATATTTT; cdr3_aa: CSVELAGNTIYF
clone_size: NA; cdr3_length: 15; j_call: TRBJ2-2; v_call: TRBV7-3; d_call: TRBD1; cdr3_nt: TGTGCCAGCAGCCCGGACAGGGGAGGACCCGGGGAGCTGTTTTTT; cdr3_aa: CASSPDRGGPGELFF
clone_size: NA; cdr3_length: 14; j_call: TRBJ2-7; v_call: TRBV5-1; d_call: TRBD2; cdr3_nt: TGCGCCAGCAGCTTGGCGGGGGGGCTTAACGAGCAGTACTTC; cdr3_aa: CASSLAGGLNEQYF
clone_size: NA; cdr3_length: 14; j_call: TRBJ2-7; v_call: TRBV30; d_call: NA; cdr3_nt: TGTGCCTGGAGTGTAGGCAGGGGTATCTACGAGCAGTACTTC; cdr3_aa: CAWSVGRGIYEQYF
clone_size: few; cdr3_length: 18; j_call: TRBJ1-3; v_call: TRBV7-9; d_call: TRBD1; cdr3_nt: TGTGCCAGCAGCTTAGTAATAACTCCGACAGGGGCTGGAAACACCATATATTTT; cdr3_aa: CASSLVITPTGAGNTIYF
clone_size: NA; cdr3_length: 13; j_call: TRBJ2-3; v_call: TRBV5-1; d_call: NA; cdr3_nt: TGCGCCAGCAGCTTGCCCGGCACAGATACGCAGTATTTT; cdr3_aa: CASSLPGTDTQYF
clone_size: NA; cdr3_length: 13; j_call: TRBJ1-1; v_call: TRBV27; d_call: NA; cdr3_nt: TGTGCCAGCAAGCTCTCGTGGAACACTGAAGCTTTCTTT; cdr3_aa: CASKLSWNTEAFF
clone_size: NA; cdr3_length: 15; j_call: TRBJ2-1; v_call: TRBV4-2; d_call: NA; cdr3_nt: TGTGCCAGCAGCCAAGTAGGCGGGATCAACAATGAGCAGTTCTTC; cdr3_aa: CASSQVGGINNEQFF
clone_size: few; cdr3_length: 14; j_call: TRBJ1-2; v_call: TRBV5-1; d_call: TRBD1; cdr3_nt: TGCGCCAGCAGCAGGGGACAGGAGGGTCATGGCTACACCTTC; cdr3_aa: CASSRGQEGHGYTF
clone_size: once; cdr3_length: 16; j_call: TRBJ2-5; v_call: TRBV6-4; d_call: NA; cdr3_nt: TGTGCCAGCAGTGAAAAAGCGGGCGATACTCAAGAGACCCAGTACTTC; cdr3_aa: CASSEKAGDTQETQYF
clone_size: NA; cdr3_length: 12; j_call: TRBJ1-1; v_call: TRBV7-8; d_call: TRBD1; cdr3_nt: TGTGCCAGCAGCCCACAGGGGCTTGAAGCTTTCTTT; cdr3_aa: CASSPQGLEAFF
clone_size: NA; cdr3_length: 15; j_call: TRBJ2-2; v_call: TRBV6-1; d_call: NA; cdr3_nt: TGTGCCCACAGGGGTGCGGGATTTAACACCGGGGAGCTGTTTTTT; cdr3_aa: CAHRGAGFNTGELFF
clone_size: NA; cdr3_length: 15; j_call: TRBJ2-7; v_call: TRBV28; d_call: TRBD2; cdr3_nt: TGTGCCAGCAGTTTGATAGGAGCGGGGTCGTACGAGCAGTACTTC; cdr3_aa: CASSLIGAGSYEQYF
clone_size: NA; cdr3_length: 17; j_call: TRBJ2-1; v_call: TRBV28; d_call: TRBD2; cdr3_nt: TGTGCCAGCAGCCAAACCCTACTAGCGGGAGGACCCAATGAGCAGTTCTTC; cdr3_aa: CASSQTLLAGGPNEQFF
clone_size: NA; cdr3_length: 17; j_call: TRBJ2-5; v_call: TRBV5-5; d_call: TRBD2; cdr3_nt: TGTGCCAGCAGCCTTGGGACTAGCGGGGATCATCAAGAGACCCAGTACTTC; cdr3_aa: CASSLGTSGDHQETQYF
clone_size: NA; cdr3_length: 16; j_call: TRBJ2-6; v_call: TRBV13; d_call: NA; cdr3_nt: TGTGCCAGCAGCTGGTCAACAGGGATTGGGGCCAACGTCCTGACTTTC; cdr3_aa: CASSWSTGIGANVLTF
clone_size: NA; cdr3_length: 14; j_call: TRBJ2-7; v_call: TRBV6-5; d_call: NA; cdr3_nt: TGTGCCAGCAGTCCAAACGGAGGAGCCTACGAGCAGTACTTC; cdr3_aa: CASSPNGGAYEQYF
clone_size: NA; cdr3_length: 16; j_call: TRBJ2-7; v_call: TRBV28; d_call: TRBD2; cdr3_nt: TGTGCCAGCAGTGCTAGACTAGCGGGAACAACCTACGAGCAGTACTTC; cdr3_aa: CASSARLAGTTYEQYF
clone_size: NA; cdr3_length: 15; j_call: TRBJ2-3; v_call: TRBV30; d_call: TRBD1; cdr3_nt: TGTGCCTGGAGCCGGGACAGCTCTAGCACAGATACGCAGTATTTT; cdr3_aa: CAWSRDSSSTDTQYF
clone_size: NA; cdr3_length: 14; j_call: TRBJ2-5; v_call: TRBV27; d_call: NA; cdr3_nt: TGTGCCAGCAGTGCGTGGACAGATAAAGAGACCCAGTACTTC; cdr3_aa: CASSAWTDKETQYF
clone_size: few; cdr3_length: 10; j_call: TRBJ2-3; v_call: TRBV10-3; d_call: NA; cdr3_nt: TGTGCCATCACGGTGGATACGCAGTATTTT; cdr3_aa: CAITVDTQYF
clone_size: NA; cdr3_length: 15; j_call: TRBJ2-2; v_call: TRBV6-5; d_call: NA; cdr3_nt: TGTGCCAGCACAATACGGGGTGGAACGGCCGGGGAGCTGTTTTTT; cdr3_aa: CASTIRGGTAGELFF
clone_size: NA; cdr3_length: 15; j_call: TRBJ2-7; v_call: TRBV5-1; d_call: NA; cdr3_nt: TGCGCCAGCAGCTTGATGGGCCCCACTGCCTACGAGCAGTACTTC; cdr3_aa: CASSLMGPTAYEQYF
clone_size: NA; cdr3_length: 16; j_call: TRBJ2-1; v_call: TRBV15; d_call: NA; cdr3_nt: TGTGCCACCAGCAGAGATGCAGCTAGCGATGGGCATGAGCAGTTCTTC; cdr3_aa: CATSRDAASDGHEQFF
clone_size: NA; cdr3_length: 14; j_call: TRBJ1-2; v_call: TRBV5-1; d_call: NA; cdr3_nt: TGCGCCAGCAGCTTGGCACAGGGTGGTCATGGCTACACCTTC; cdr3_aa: CASSLAQGGHGYTF
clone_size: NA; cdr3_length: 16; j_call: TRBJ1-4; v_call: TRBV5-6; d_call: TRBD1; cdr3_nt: TGTGCCAGCAGCCGCGGGACAGGAGCAACTAATGAAAAACTGTTTTTT; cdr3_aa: CASSRGTGATNEKLFF
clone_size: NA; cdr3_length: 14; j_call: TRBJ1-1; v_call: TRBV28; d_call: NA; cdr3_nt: TGTGCCAGTTATGGCGGTTGGTTGAACACTGAAGCTTTCTTT; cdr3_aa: CASYGGWLNTEAFF
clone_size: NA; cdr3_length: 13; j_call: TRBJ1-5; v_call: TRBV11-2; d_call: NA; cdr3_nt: TGTGCCAGCAGCTTATATTCAGGGCAGCCCCAGCATTTT; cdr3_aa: CASSLYSGQPQHF
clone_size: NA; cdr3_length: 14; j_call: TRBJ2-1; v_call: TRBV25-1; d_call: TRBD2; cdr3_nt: TGTGCCAGCAGTGAGCCGACACTAGCGGGGGAGCAGTTCTTC; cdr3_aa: CASSEPTLAGEQFF
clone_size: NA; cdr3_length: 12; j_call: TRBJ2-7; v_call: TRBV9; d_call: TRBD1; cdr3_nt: TGTGCCAGCGGGGACAGGGACCACGAGCAGTACTTC; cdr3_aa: CASGDRDHEQYF
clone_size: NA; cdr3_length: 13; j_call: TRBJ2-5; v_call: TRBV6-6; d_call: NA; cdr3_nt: TGTGCCAGCAGTTTGAACTACCAAGAGACCCAGTACTTC; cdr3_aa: CASSLNYQETQYF
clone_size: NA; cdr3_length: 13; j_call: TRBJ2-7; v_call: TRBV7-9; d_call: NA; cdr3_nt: TGTGCCAGCAGCTTACTAGCTACCTACGAGCAGTACTTC; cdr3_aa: CASSLLATYEQYF
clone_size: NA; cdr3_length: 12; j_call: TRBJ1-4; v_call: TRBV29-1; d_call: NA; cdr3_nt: TGCAGCGTCGAAGGCGAACGTGAAAAACTGTTTTTT; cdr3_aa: CSVEGEREKLFF
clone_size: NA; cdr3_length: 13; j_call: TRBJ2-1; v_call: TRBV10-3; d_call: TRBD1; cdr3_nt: TGCGCTTCCGGGACAGGGGGTAACAATGAGCAGTTCTTC; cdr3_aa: CASGTGGNNEQFF
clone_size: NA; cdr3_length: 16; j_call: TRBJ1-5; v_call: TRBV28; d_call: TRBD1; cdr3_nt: TGTGCCAGCAGGGTGGACGGGACAGGGGGCTTTCAGCCCCAGCATTTT; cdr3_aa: CASRVDGTGGFQPQHF
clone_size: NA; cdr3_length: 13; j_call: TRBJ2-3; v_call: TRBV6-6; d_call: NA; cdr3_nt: TGTGCCAGCAGTTATACAGAGACAGATACGCAGTATTTT; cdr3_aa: CASSYTETDTQYF
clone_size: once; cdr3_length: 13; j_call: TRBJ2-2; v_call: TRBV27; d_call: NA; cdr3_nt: TGTGCCAGCAGCCCGGGGAACACCGGGGAGCTGTTTTTT; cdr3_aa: CASSPGNTGELFF
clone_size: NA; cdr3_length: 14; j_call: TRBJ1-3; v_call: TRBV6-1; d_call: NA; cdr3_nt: TGTGCCAGCAAGACAGCTCCCTCTGGAAACACCATATATTTT; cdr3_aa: CASKTAPSGNTIYF
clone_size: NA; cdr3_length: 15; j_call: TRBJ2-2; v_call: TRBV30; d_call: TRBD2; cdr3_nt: TGTGCCTGGGGGGACCGGGCGGGAGAGGTCGGGGAGCTGTTTTTT; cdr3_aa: CAWGDRAGEVGELFF
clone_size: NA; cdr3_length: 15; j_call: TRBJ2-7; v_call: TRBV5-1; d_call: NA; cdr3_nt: TGCGCCAGCAGCTTGATTTACGACAGCCCTTACGAGCAGTACTTC; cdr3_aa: CASSLIYDSPYEQYF
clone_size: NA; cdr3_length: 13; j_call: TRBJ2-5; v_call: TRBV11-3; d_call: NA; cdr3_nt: TGTGCCAGCAGCGTCAGGGTGGGAAAGACCCAGTACTTC; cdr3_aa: CASSVRVGKTQYF
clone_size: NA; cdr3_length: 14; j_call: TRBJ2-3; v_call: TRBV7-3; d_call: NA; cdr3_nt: TGTGCCAGCAGCTTAACGGCAGGCACAGATACGCAGTATTTT; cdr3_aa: CASSLTAGTDTQYF
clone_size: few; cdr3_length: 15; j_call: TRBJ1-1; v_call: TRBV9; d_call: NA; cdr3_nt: TGTGCCAGCAGCGTCCCTAATAGGAGGGAGACTGAAGCTTTCTTT; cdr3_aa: CASSVPNRRETEAFF